The T cell receptor beta chain described here comes from a study of regulatory T cells in long-lasting Graves disease. Overall study results and limits: Persistent disease preferred TRBV28, TRBJ1-2 and TRBJ2-5; new disease, TRBV20-1 and TRBJ2-1.

The V end was cut by 7 bases, the J end by 1 base, with 10 bases between. The CDR3 runs 13 residues. Time point reported: persistent/refractory GD, antithyroid drugs over 5 years with positive TRAb. RNA isolated from PBMCs was used to make the TCR library. Arm-PCR with iRepertoire HTBI primers amplified the CDR3 regions for these TCR beta libraries. TCRdb analysed the multiplex PCR reads with MiXCR anew, one entry per CDR3 protein. The repertoire consists of roughly 400,000 distinct CDR3 sequences, with about 21% occurring once and the leading ten covering over 11%. This clonotype has at least ten counts. As yet, its antigen is unknown.

The sequencing used peripheral blood mononuclear cells (PBMCs), collected when the disease was refractory, from a patient treated with antithyroid drugs. The chain links TRBV12-3 or TRBV12-4 to TRBJ1-1; D perhaps matches TRBD1 (6 bases). The TCR comes from a female donor with Graves disease. The chain's CDR3 is CASNTGPNTEAFF. The CDR3 DNA reads as TGTGCCAGCAACACAGGGCCGAACACTGAAGCTTTCTTT.